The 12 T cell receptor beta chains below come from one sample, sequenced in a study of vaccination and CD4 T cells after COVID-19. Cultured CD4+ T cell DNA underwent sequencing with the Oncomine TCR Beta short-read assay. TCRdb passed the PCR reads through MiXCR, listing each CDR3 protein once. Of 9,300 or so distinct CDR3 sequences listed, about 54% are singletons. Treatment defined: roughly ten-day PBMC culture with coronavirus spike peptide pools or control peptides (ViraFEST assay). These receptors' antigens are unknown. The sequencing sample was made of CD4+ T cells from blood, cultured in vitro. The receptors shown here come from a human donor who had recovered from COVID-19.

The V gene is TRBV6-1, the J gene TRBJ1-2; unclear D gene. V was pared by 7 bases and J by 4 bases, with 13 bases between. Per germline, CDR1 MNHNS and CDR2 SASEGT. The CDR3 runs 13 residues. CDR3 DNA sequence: TGTGCCAGCACCGACCGGATTCTCTATGGCTACACCTTC. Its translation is CASTDRILYGYTF.

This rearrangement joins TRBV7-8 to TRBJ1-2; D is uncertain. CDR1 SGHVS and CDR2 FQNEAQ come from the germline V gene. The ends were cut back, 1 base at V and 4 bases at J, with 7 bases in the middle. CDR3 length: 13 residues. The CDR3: CASSLEMGYGYTF. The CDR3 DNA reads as TGTGCCAGCAGCTTAGAAATGGGCTATGGCTACACCTTC.

In nucleotides, the CDR3 is TGTGCCAGCAACCTCCGGGACAGGGGGTACAATGAGCAGTTCTTC. It codes for CASNLRDRGYNEQFF. The chain joins TRBV7-8 to TRBJ2-1, with TRBD1 matching over 11 bases. The V gene end was trimmed by 7 bases and the J gene end by 4 bases; junction bases not matched to a gene: 6. Looked up from germline, CDR1 is SGHVS and CDR2 is FQNEAQ. The CDR3 loop spans 15 amino acids.

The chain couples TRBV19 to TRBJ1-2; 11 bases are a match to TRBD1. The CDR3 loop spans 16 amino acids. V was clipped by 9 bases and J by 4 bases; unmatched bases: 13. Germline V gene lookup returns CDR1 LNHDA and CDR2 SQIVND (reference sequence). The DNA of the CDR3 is TGTGCCAGCCTGCGACCCGGGACAGGGGGTCCCTATGGCTACACCTTC. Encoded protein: CASLRPGTGGPYGYTF.

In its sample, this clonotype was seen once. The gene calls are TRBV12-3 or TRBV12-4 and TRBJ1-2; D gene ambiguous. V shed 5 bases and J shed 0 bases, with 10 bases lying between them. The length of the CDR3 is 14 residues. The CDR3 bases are TGTGCCAGCAGTCCCCACGGCGCTAACTATGGCTACACCTTC. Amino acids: CASSPHGANYGYTF.

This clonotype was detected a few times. The CDR3 is CASSLGTDSYGYTF. In DNA form, the CDR3 reads TGTGCCAGCAGCTTAGGGACGGATAGTTATGGCTACACCTTC. The genes are TRBV7-2 and TRBJ1-2, with D unclear. The CDR3 is 14 amino acids. Germline CDR1 SGHTA, CDR2 FQGNSA. Trimming took off 1 base at V and 5 bases at J, with 11 bases between the two ends.

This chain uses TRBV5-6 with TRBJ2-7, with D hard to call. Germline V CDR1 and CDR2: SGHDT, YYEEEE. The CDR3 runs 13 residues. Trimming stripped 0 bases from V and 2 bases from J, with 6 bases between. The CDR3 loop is CASSLAVTYEQYF. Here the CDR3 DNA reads TGTGCCAGCAGCTTGGCAGTAACCTACGAGCAGTACTTC.

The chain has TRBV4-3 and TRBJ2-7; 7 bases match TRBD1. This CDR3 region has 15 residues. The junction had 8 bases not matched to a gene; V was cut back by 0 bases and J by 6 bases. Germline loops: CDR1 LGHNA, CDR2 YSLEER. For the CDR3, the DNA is TGCGCCAGCAGCCAAGATCTAATCAGGGGGTCCGAGCAGTACTTC. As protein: CASSQDLIRGSEQYF.

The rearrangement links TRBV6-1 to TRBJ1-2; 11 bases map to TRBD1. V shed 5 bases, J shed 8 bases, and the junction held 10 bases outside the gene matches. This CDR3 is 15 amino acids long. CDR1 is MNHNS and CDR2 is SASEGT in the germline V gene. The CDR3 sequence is CASSNRGQGARGYTF. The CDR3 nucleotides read TGTGCCAGCAGTAACCGCGGACAGGGGGCTAGGGGCTACACCTTC.

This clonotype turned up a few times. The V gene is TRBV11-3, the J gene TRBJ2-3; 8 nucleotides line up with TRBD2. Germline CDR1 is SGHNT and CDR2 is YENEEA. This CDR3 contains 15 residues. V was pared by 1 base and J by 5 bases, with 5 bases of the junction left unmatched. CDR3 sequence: CASSLAGTREDTQYF. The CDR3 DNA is TGTGCCAGCAGCTTAGCCGGGACTAGAGAAGATACGCAGTATTTT.

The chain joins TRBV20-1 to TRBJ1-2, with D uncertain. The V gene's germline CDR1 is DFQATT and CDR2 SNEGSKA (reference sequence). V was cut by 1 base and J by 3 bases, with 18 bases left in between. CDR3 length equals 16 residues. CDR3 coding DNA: TGCAGTGCTAGAGTTCGACCCACTAGCGCGGACTATGGCTACACCTTC. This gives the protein CSARVRPTSADYGYTF.

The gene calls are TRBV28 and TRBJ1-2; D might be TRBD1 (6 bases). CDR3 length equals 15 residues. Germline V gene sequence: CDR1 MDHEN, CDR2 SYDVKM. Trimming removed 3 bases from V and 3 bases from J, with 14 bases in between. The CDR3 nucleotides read TGTGCCAGCAGTTTTCCTGGGGGGCATGACTATGGCTACACCTTC. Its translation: CASSFPGGHDYGYTF.